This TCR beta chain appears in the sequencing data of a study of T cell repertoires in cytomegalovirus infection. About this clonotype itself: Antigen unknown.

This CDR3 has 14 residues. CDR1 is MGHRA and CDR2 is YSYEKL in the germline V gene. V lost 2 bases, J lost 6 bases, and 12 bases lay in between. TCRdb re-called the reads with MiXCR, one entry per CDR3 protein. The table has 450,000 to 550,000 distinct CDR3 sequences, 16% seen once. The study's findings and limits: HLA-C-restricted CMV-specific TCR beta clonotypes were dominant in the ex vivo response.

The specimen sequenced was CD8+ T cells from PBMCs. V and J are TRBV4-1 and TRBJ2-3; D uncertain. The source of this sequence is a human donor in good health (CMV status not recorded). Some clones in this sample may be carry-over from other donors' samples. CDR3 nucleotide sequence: TGCGCCAGCAGCCAAAAAGGGCCCAAGGATACGCAGTATTTT. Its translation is CASSQKGPKDTQYF.